A single sample gave rise to the 19 T cell receptor beta chains below, sequenced in a study of blood T cells in healthy people across ages. Alongside a J-beta primer mix, a sample-barcoded 5' primer served in a second PCR lasting about 7 to 11 cycles. TCRdb ran MiXCR on the 5' RACE reads and lists one entry per CDR3 protein. The sample includes some 1.6 million distinct CDR3 sequences, almost 35% of them seen just once. The specimen sequenced was blood. All receptors derive from a young woman in good health.

The chain combines TRBV3-1 with TRBJ2-3; tentatively, D is TRBD2 (5 bases). Deletions cut 0 bases from V and 1 base from J, with 11 bases between. This CDR3 is built from 16 residues. Germline V gene sequence: CDR1 LGHDT, CDR2 YNNKEL (reference sequence). DNA of the CDR3: TGTGCCAGCAGCCAAGATAGGCTAGCTGGCACAGATACGCAGTATTTT. It specifies CASSQDRLAGTDTQYF.

This clonotype was seen a handful of times. The V gene is TRBV20-1, the J gene TRBJ2-3; 8 nucleotides line up with TRBD2. CDR3 length: 15 residues. The trim removed 4 bases at V and 4 bases at J, leaving 10 bases unmatched. CDR1 and CDR2 (germline): DFQATT, SNEGSKA (reference sequence). CDR3 residues: CSANPGLAGPDTQYF. CDR3 sequence (DNA): TGCAGTGCTAACCCCGGGCTAGCGGGTCCAGATACGCAGTATTTT.

This clonotype was observed at least ten times. The chain uses TRBV7-9 and TRBJ2-3; 12 bases align to TRBD2. The V and J ends lost 5 bases and 2 bases, in that order; junction bases with no gene match: 5. CDR3 length equals 16 residues. The V gene's germline CDR1 is SEHNR and CDR2 FQNEAQ (reference sequence). CDR3 DNA: TGTGCCAGCAGCCCGACTAGCGGGGGACCCACAGATACGCAGTATTTT. This gives the protein CASSPTSGGPTDTQYF.

This clonotype has just a few counts. This CDR3 reads CASSKGMTGGEVWYGYTF. The CDR3 DNA is TGCGCCAGCAGCAAGGGGATGACAGGGGGCGAAGTTTGGTATGGCTACACCTTC. The V gene is TRBV4-1, the J gene TRBJ1-2; 10 nucleotides match TRBD1. CDR3 size: 18 residues. CDR1 and CDR2 (germline): MGHRA, YSYEKL. J lost 5 bases, V lost 5 bases, and 17 bases had no gene match.

On this clonotype: A clone one base away is much larger, so this may be a read error. The rearrangement uses TRBV27 and TRBJ2-3; possible D gene TRBD2, 6 bases. Germline V gives CDR1 MNHEY, CDR2 SMNVEV (reference sequence). The CDR3 contains 17 residues. The CDR3 DNA reads as TGTGCCAGCAGTCCTCATGGTAGCGGACCTAGCACAGATACGCAGGATTTT. Its translation is CASSPHGSGPSTDTQDF.

This chain uses TRBV5-1 with TRBJ2-5; the match to TRBD2 covers 14 bases. The germline V gene encodes CDR1 SGHRS and CDR2 YFSETQ. The CDR3 covers 17 residues. V shed 0 bases, J shed 5 bases, and the junction held 6 bases outside the gene matches. CDR3 bases: TGCGCCAGCAGCTTGGCCAAGGGGACTAGCGGGAGTGAGACCCAGTACTTC. Its protein is CASSLAKGTSGSETQYF.

A remark on this clonotype: The junction and the germline gene differ at one end; a read error may be behind it. The J gene is TRBJ1-6, the V gene TRBV27; D may be TRBD1 (5 bases). CDR3 length: 15 residues. Germline CDR1 MNHEY, CDR2 SMNVEV (reference sequence). As DNA, the CDR3 is TGTACCAGCAGGATAGACAGCTACTATAATTCACCCCTCCACTTT. Residues: CTSRIDSYYNSPLHF.

This clonotype was detected a few times. As DNA, the CDR3 is TGTGCCATCAGTGATAGCCGGGGAGTTGAGGATACGCAGTATTTT. It encodes CAISDSRGVEDTQYF. The chain couples TRBV10-3 to TRBJ2-3; weak D call: TRBD2 (5 bases). Germline assignment: CDR1 ENHRY and CDR2 SYGVKD. The CDR3 contains 15 residues. With 3 bases removed from V and 6 bases from J, the gap between germline ends came to 16 bases.

The chain carries TRBV28 and TRBJ1-1; 9 bases match TRBD1. Germline V gives CDR1 MDHEN, CDR2 SYDVKM. The CDR3 length is 13 residues. Trimming cost V 8 bases and J 1 base; bases outside gene matches: 2. CDR3 nucleotide sequence: TGTGCCAGCCAGGGACAGGGGAACACTGAAGCTTTCTTT. This encodes CASQGQGNTEAFF.

This sequence joins TRBV28 and TRBJ2-6, with D possibly TRBD1 on 6 matching bases. Germline V gene lookup returns CDR1 MDHEN and CDR2 SYDVKM. The length of the CDR3 is 18 residues. V was clipped by 5 bases and J by 1 base, with 18 bases between them. This CDR3 is CASSLLTGGVSGANVLTF. The CDR3 DNA reads TGTGCCAGCAGTCTACTGACAGGTGGGGTTTCTGGGGCCAACGTCCTGACTTTC.

This chain joins TRBV20-1 and TRBJ1-1; D unresolved. Germline V gene lookup returns CDR1 DFQATT and CDR2 SNEGSKA (reference sequence). The CDR3 runs to 14 residues. The V end was cut by 2 bases, the J end by 4 bases, with 14 bases between. The CDR3 spells CSARPGPGSTEAFF. In DNA form, the CDR3 reads TGCAGTGCTAGACCTGGACCCGGGAGCACTGAAGCTTTCTTT.

The rearrangement links TRBV21-1 to TRBJ2-5; the table assigns TRBD2, which was not confirmed against the DNA. TRBV21-1 is described as a pseudogene. The length of the CDR3 is 14 residues. The CDR3 nucleotides are TGTGCCAGCAGCAAAGCTGGGCTAGCGGGAGGCATATACTTC. Translated, it gives CASSKAGLAGGIYF.

This clonotype was counted only a few times. The chain recombines TRBV6-2 or TRBV6-3 with TRBJ2-5, with D possibly matching TRBD2 (6 bases). The germline gives CDR1 MNHEY, CDR2 SVGEGT. V lost 8 bases, J lost 4 bases, and 14 bases lay in between. The CDR3 totals 13 residues. CDR3 residues: CASGAGTLETQYF. The CDR3 DNA follows: TGTGCCAGCGGGGCGGGAACGTTAGAGACCCAGTACTTC.

The V gene is TRBV30, the J gene TRBJ2-1; 9 bases are shared with TRBD2. This CDR3 spans 17 amino acids. V gave up 1 base and J gave up 8 bases; unmatched junction bases: 15. CDR1 GTSNPN and CDR2 SVGIG come from the germline V gene (reference sequence). In DNA form, the CDR3 reads TGTGCCTGGAGTGCCCTTCGAGGACTAGCGCGTTCGTATGAGCAGTTCTTC. It yields the protein CAWSALRGLARSYEQFF.

The chain uses TRBV11-2 and TRBJ2-7; 7 positions agree with TRBD2. The CDR3 is 16 amino acids. With 0 bases clipped from V and 5 bases from J, the junction kept 10 bases outside the gene matches. Germline V gene sequence: CDR1 SGHAT, CDR2 FQNNGV. The CDR3 DNA sequence: TGTGCCAGCAGCTTAGATGGGGACTATCTTTCCCACGAGCAGTACTTC. It yields the protein CASSLDGDYLSHEQYF.

This clonotype was seen at least ten times. The chain employs TRBV6-1 and TRBJ2-7, with unresolved D. Per the germline V gene, CDR1 is MNHNS and CDR2 is SASEGT. The CDR3 totals 12 residues. V lost 2 bases and J lost 4, with 6 bases in between. In DNA, the CDR3 is TGTGCCAGCAGTGAATCCTTGTACGAGCAGTACTTC. Amino acids: CASSESLYEQYF.

This rearrangement joins TRBV6-1 to TRBJ1-2; 9 bases map to TRBD1. After removal of 3 bases from V and 6 bases from J, the junction contained 14 bases not matched to a gene. This CDR3 is built from 17 residues. Germline V gene data show CDR1 as MNHNS and CDR2 as SASEGT. The CDR3, as DNA: TGTGCCAGCAGTGATGCCAGAGGGACAGGGAATGTAGATGGCTACACCTTC. It specifies CASSDARGTGNVDGYTF.

This chain uses TRBV14 with TRBJ1-2, with D hard to call. Germline V gene sequence: CDR1 SGHDN, CDR2 FVKESK. The CDR3 sequence is 13 residues long. Trimming removed 3 bases from V and 0 bases from J, with 5 bases in between. CDR3 sequence (DNA): TGTGCCAGCAGCCAGGTCCCTAACTATGGCTACACCTTC. Translated: CASSQVPNYGYTF.

This sequence joins TRBV5-1 and TRBJ1-1; 9 nucleotides agree with TRBD1. Losses at the gene ends were 3 bases for V and 5 bases for J; bases not matched to a gene: 8. The CDR3 covers 15 residues. Per the germline V gene, CDR1 is SGHRS and CDR2 is YFSETQ. The CDR3 DNA follows: TGCGCCAGCAGCTGGGGGACAGGGAGTTATACTGAAGCTTTCTTT. Protein: CASSWGTGSYTEAFF.